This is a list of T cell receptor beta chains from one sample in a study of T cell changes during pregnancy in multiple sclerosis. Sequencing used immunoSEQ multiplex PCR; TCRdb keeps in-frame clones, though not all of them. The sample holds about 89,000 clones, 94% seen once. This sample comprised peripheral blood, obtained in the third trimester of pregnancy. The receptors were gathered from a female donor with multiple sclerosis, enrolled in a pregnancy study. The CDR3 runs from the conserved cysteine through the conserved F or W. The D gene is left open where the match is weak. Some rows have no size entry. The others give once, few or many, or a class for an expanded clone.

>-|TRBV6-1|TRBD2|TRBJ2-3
TGTGCCAGCAGTGTACCGGGACTAGCGGGAGGGGGGATAGGCACAGATACGCAGTATTTT
CASSVPGLAGGGIGTDTQYF
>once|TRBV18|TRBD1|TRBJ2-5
TGTGCCAGCTCACCACTGAGGACAGGGGAGTCGGTGACCCAGTACTTC
CASSPLRTGESVTQYF
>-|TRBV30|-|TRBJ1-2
TGTGCCTGGAGTGCCCTAGTCTACACCTTC
CAWSALVYTF
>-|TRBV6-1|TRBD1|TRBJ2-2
TGTGCCAGCAGTGATAGGGGGCCCGGGGAGCTGTTTTTT
CASSDRGPGELFF
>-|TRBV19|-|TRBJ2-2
TGTGCCAGTAGTATAGGCGGAACTAGTGCCGGGGAGCTGTTTTTT
CASSIGGTSAGELFF
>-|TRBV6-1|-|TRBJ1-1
TGTGCCAGCAGTGAAGTGGGGCGGCTTTTCTTT
CASSEVGRLFF
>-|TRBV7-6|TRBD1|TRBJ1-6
TGTGCCAGCAGCTCTAGACAGGGCAATTCACCCCTCCACTTT
CASSSRQGNSPLHF
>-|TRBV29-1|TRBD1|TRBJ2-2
TGCAGCGTTGAGTCGACAGGGCCGGCCGGGGAGCTGTTTTTT
CSVESTGPAGELFF
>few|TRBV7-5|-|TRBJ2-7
TGTGTCAGAAGCTTGGACAGGGCCTACGAGCAGTACTTC
CVRSLDRAYEQYF
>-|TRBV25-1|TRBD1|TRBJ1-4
TGTGCCACCAAACAGGGGGCAAATGAAAAACTGTTTTTT
CATKQGANEKLFF
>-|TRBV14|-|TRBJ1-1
TGTGCCAGCAGCCAAAGGGGATTACCGCGAATGAACACTGAAGCTTTCTTT
CASSQRGLPRMNTEAFF
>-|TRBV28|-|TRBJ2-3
TGTGCCAGCAGTTTAGGGGACTCTACGGGGTATTTT
CASSLGDSTGYF
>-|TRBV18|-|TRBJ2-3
TGTGCCAGCTCACCACTCGGGGGTAGGGCAGATACGCAGTATTTT
CASSPLGGRADTQYF
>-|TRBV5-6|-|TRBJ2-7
TGTGCCAGCAGCTGGACTACGGCCGAGCAGTACTTC
CASSWTTAEQYF
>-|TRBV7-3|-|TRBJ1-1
TGTGCCAGCAGCTTAGCGGGCCAGAACACTGAAGCTTTCTTT
CASSLAGQNTEAFF
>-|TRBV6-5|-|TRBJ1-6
TGTGCCAGCAGTTACGGGGGGGCTGGCTATAATTCACCCCTCCACTTT
CASSYGGAGYNSPLHF
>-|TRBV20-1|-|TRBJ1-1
TGCAGTGCTAGGGGGGGAACTGAAGCTTTCTTT
CSARGGTEAFF
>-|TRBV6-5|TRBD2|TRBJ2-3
TGTGCCAGCAGTCGCACTAGCGGGGGATTAGATACGCAGTATTTT
CASSRTSGGLDTQYF
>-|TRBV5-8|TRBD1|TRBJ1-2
TGTGCCAGCAGCCGTGCCTGGGACAGCGCTAACTATGGCTACACCTTC
CASSRAWDSANYGYTF
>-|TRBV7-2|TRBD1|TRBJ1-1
TGTGCCAGCAGCTTTAGGACAGGGAGTTCGGACACTGAAGCTTTCTTT
CASSFRTGSSDTEAFF
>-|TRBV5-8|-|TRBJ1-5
TGTGCCAGCAGCTTTTGGCAGGAGCCCCAGCATTTT
CASSFWQEPQHF
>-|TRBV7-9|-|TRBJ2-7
TGTGCCAGCAGCGTACAGGGAGCCACGGACGAGCAGTACTTC
CASSVQGATDEQYF
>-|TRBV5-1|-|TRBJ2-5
TGCGCCAGCAGCTTGACCCCAGCGATGGAGACCCAGTACTTC
CASSLTPAMETQYF
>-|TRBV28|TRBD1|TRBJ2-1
TGTGCCAGCGGGACAGGGTTTGATGAGCAGTTCTTC
CASGTGFDEQFF
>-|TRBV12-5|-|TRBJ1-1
TGTGCTAGTGGTTTGCTTTTCGAGGGAGTGAACACTGAAGCTTTCTTT
CASGLLFEGVNTEAFF
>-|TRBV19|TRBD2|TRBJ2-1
TGTGCCAGTAGTATAGTGGTGCTAGCGGGAGATGAGCAGTTCTTC
CASSIVVLAGDEQFF
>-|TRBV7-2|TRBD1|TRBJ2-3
TGTGCCAGCATCATTGGGACAGGGGGGGCAGATACGCAGTATTTT
CASIIGTGGADTQYF
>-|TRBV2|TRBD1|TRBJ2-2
TGTGCCAGCAGTACGTACAGGGGTCCCGGGGAGCTGTTTTTT
CASSTYRGPGELFF
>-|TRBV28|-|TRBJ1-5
TGTGCAGCAGTTTTGGACTCCAATCAGCCCCAGCATTTT
CAAVLDSNQPQHF
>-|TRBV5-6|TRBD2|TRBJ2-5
TGTGCCAGCAGCCTTAGACTACTAGCGACGGAGACCCAGTACTTC
CASSLRLLATETQYF
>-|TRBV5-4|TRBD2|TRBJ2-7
TGTGCCAGCAGCTTGGGCGGGAGTATTTTCTACGAGCAGTACTTC
CASSLGGSIFYEQYF
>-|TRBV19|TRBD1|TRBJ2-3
TGTGCCAGTAGTTCAAACAGGGGGTTCGCAGATACGCAGTATTTT
CASSSNRGFADTQYF
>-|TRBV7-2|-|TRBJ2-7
TGTGCCAGCAGCTTAGCGTCGACTAACCCCTCCTACGAGCAGTACTTC
CASSLASTNPSYEQYF
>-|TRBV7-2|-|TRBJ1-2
TGTGCCAGCAGCGGACAGACTAACTATGGCTACACCTTC
CASSGQTNYGYTF
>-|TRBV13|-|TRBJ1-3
TGTGCCAGCAGCATTGACCCAGGGCGCGGAAACACCATATATTTT
CASSIDPGRGNTIYF
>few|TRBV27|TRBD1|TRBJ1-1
TGTGCCAGCAGGCGAATCCGGGACAGGGGCTCGAACACTGAAGCTTTCTTT
CASRRIRDRGSNTEAFF
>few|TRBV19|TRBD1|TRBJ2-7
TGTGCCAGTAGTATGCGGACAGGAGGCTCCTACGAGCAGTACTTC
CASSMRTGGSYEQYF
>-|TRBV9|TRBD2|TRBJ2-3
TGTGCCAGCAGCCCGTACCTCAGCGGGGGAGGGTATACGCAGTATTTT
CASSPYLSGGGYTQYF
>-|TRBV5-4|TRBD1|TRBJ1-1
TGTGCCAGCAGCTTGGGACAGGGTCGGACTGAAGCTTTCTTT
CASSLGQGRTEAFF
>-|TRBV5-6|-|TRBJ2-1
-
CASSLWGTGTFF
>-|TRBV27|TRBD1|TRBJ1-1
TGTGCCAGCAGTCCATGGACAGGGCGAGCTTTCTTT
CASSPWTGRAFF
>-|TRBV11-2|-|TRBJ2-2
TGTGCCAGCAGCGGCAACGTGATGACCGGGGAGCTGTTTTTT
CASSGNVMTGELFF
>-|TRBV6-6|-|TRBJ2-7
TGTGCCAGCAGTTACGGGCACGAGCAGTACTTC
CASSYGHEQYF
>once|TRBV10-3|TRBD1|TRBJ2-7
TGTGCCATCAGTGTCGGACAGGGGGTCTCCTACGAGCAGTACTTC
CAISVGQGVSYEQYF
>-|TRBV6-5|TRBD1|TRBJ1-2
TGTGCCAGCAGCAGGGACAGGGGGCGCGGATATGGCTACACCTTC
CASSRDRGRGYGYTF
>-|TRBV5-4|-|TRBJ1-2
TGTGCCAGCAGCTTGTTTGGGTCCAGGGGAATATGGGGCTACACCTTC
CASSLFGSRGIWGYTF
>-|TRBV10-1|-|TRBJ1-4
TGCGCCAGCAGTGAAGGAGGTTGGGCCTTGGAAAAACTGTTTTTT
CASSEGGWALEKLFF
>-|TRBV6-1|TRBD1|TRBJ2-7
TGTGCCAGTCCACCGGGACAGGGCTCGTCGGAGCAGTACTTC
CASPPGQGSSEQYF
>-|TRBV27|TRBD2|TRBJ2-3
TGTGCCATTTTAGCGGGAGATACGCAGTATTTT
CAILAGDTQYF
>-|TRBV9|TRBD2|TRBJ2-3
TGTGCCAGCAGCGCCGGACTAGCGATCACAGATACGCAGTATTTT
CASSAGLAITDTQYF
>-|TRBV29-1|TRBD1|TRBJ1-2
TGCAGCGCCGACAGGGAGTCCTATGGCTACACCTTC
CSADRESYGYTF
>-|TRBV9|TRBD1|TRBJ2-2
TGTGCCAGCAGCGGGGGGACAGGGGAAATGAGCACCGGGGAGCTGTTTTTT
CASSGGTGEMSTGELFF
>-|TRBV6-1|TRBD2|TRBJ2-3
TGTGCCAGCAGTGAGAGCGGGAGTAGCGGGGATACGCAGTATTTT
CASSESGSSGDTQYF
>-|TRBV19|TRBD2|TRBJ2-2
TGTGCCAGTAGGGGACTAGCGGGAGGGTCCGGGGAGCTGTTTTTT
CASRGLAGGSGELFF
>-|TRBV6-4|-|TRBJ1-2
TGTGCCAGGGTGGACGGGGGGTTGAACTTC
CARVDGGLNF
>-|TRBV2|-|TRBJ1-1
TGTGCCAGCAGGGAGGGGTGGGGCACTGAAGCTTTCTTT
CASREGWGTEAFF